The 32 T cell receptor beta chains below all came from one sample that was sequenced in a study of T cell responses to AZD1222 COVID-19 vaccine. Produced via immunoSEQ multiplex PCR; TCRdb's table is partial and in-frame only. The sample lists some 180,000 clones, 90% to 95% occurring once. The source material was peripheral blood, sampled 28 days after the second AZD1222 dose. The receptors originated from an adult who received the AZD1222 COVID-19 vaccine.

The chain combines TRBV5-1 with TRBJ2-7, with D tentatively TRBD1 or TRBD2 (5 bases each). This CDR3 region has 13 residues. Germline-derived CDR1 and CDR2 are SGHRS and YFSETQ. The germline V and J ends were trimmed by 4 bases and 0 bases, with 8 bases remaining between them. In DNA, the CDR3 is TGCGCCAGCAGCCCCGGGGCCTCCTACGAGCAGTACTTC. Translated: CASSPGASYEQYF.

V usage is TRBV5-1 and J usage is TRBJ2-2; 8 bases map to TRBD2. The CDR3 has 15 residues. Looked up from germline, CDR1 is SGHRS and CDR2 is YFSETQ. V lost 2 bases and J lost 3; bases outside the gene matches: 3. CDR3 region: CASSFSGTDTGELFF. CDR3 sequence (DNA): TGCGCCAGCAGCTTTAGCGGGACCGACACCGGGGAGCTGTTTTTT. The whole variable domain, remainder taken from reference TRBV5-1 and TRBJ2-2, is KAGVTQTPRYLIKTRGQQVTLSCSPISGHRSVSWYQQTPGQGLQFLFEYFSETQRNKGNFPGRFSGRQFSNSRSEMNVSTLELGDSALYLCASSFSGTDTGELFFGEGSRLTVL.

This clone is a singleton in its sample. The rearrangement joins TRBV4-1 to TRBJ2-7; 9 nucleotides line up with TRBD1. In germline, CDR1 is MGHRA, CDR2 YSYEKL. The CDR3 contains 16 residues. J gave up 6 bases and V 0 bases, and 9 bases lay outside the gene matches. CDR3 DNA sequence: TGCGCCAGCAGCCAAGATAAGGGACAGGGAATGGGCGAGCAGTACTTC. This encodes CASSQDKGQGMGEQYF.

This chain joins TRBV7-3 and TRBJ1-1; 8 positions match TRBD1. CDR1 SGHTA and CDR2 FQGTGA come from the germline V gene. The CDR3 has 15 residues. V trimming: 5 bases; J trimming: 7 bases; junction bases outside the gene matches: 12. CDR3 nucleotide sequence: TGTGCCAGCAGCCAGACGGGGGACAGGACTCGTGAAGCTTTCTTT. Protein product: CASSQTGDRTREAFF. Full variable domain (remainder filled in from reference TRBV7-3 and TRBJ1-1): GAGVSQTPSNKVTEKGKYVELRCDPISGHTALYWYRQSLGQGPEFLIYFQGTGAADDSGLPNDRFFAVRPEGSVSTLKIQRTERGDSAVYLCASSQTGDRTREAFFGQGTRLTVV.

V gene TRBV4-1 combines with J gene TRBJ2-7; D is ambiguous. Trimming took off 1 base at V and 5 bases at J, with 9 bases between the two ends. This CDR3 is 13 amino acids long. The germline gives CDR1 MGHRA, CDR2 YSYEKL. CDR3 in amino acids: CASSQGPRHEQYF. The CDR3, as DNA: TGCGCCAGCAGCCAAGGACCCCGCCACGAGCAGTACTTC.

The count of this clone is one. The chain carries TRBV5-6 and TRBJ1-2, with TRBD1 matching 9 bases. The J segment lost 4 bases and the V segment lost 3 bases, leaving 4 bases of the junction unmatched. The CDR3 sequence is 14 residues long. Germline V gene sequence: CDR1 SGHDT, CDR2 YYEEEE. For the CDR3, the DNA is TGTGCCAGCAGCTACGGACAGGGGTCCTATGGCTACACCTTC. Protein sequence: CASSYGQGSYGYTF.

A word on this clone: The same CDR3 is also encoded by other DNA sequences in this sample. The chain's CDR3 is CASSLVSGANVLTF. DNA for the CDR3: TGTGCCAGCAGCTTAGTTTCCGGGGCCAACGTCCTGACTTTC. This sequence joins TRBV7-9 and TRBJ2-6; no clear D gene. V shed 1 base and J shed 4 bases, with 5 bases lying between them. Germline lookup yields CDR1 SEHNR and CDR2 FQNEAQ (reference sequence). There are 14 residues in the CDR3. The variable domain in full, with the rest retrieved from reference TRBV7-9 and TRBJ2-6, is DTGVSQNPRHKITKRGQNVTFRCDPISEHNRLYWYRQTLGQGPEFLTYFQNEAQLEKSRLLSDRFSAERPKGSFSTLEIQRTEQGDSAMYLCASSLVSGANVLTFGAGSRLTVL.

The CDR3 DNA reads as TGTGCCAGCAGCCCCCACCGGGAGCCGTTACCACCCCTCCACTTT. This gives the protein CASSPHREPLPPLHF. The rearrangement links TRBV21-1 to TRBJ1-6. TRBV21-1 is an annotated pseudogene. CDR3 size: 15 residues.

The chain carries TRBV7-2 and TRBJ2-7; D could derive from TRBD1 or TRBD2 (5 bases each). The germline V gene has CDR1 SGHTA and CDR2 FQGNSA. The CDR3 runs to 15 residues. Trimming took 4 bases from V and 1 from J, leaving 14 bases between them. The CDR3 is CASSYGRDESYEQYF. CDR3 in DNA: TGTGCCAGCAGCTACGGCCGGGACGAATCCTACGAGCAGTACTTC.

The chain recombines TRBV11-2 with TRBJ2-5, with D uncertain. Looked up from germline, CDR1 is SGHAT and CDR2 is FQNNGV. V dropped 8 bases and J dropped 4 bases, with 23 bases sitting between them. This CDR3 spans 16 amino acids. For the CDR3, the DNA is TGTGCCAGCTTATCGATCACTCGGCCCATGGGAGAGACCCAGTACTTC. It is translated as CASLSITRPMGETQYF.

The V and J genes are TRBV2 and TRBJ1-1; the D is unclear. The CDR3 covers 13 residues. Germline CDR1 and CDR2: SNHLY and FYNNEI. V dropped 6 bases and J dropped 1 base, with 9 bases sitting between them. DNA of the CDR3: TGTGCCAGCAGACAGCCGGCGAACACTGAAGCTTTCTTT. Protein sequence: CASRQPANTEAFF.

The V call is TRBV6-2 or TRBV6-3, the J call TRBJ1-1; D call uncertain. Germline CDR1 is MNHEY and CDR2 is SVGEGT. This CDR3 region has 12 residues. V was clipped by 5 bases and J by 5 bases, with 9 bases between them. The CDR3 region has the DNA TGTGCCAGCAGTCCCTTTAGAACTGAAGCTTTCTTT. Encoded protein: CASSPFRTEAFF.

The rearrangement joins TRBV2 to TRBJ1-1; no reliable D call. Germline V gene data show CDR1 as SNHLY and CDR2 as FYNNEI. There are 12 residues in the CDR3. Trimming pared 5 bases from V and 4 bases from J, leaving 8 bases between. The CDR3 spells CASSRLRTEAFF. The CDR3 DNA is TGTGCCAGCAGTAGGCTCCGCACTGAAGCTTTCTTT.

The chain links TRBV7-9 to TRBJ1-6, with TRBD1 matching over 10 bases. V lost 5 bases and J lost 7; bases outside the gene matches: 5. CDR1 is SEHNR, CDR2 FQNEAQ, per germline (reference sequence). CDR3 size: 15 residues. The DNA of the CDR3 is TGTGCCAGCAGCGCGGACAGGGGGAGGAATTCACCCCTCCACTTT. This translates into CASSADRGRNSPLHF.

Only one count was recorded for this clone. The V and J genes are TRBV6-2 or TRBV6-3 and TRBJ1-5; D unclear. Germline V lookup: CDR1 MNHEY, CDR2 SVGEGT. This CDR3 has 14 residues. The V and J ends lost 0 bases and 7 bases respectively, with 10 bases between them. The CDR3 region has the DNA TGTGCCAGCAGTTACTCGATGCGTAGGCAGCCCCAGCATTTT. Protein sequence: CASSYSMRRQPQHF.

This clone showed up just once. This chain connects TRBV10-1 to TRBJ2-1; 10 bases match TRBD1. Trimming at V came to 5 bases and at J to 8 bases, leaving 6 bases not matched to a gene. The length of the CDR3 is 14 residues. Germline lookup yields CDR1 WNHNN and CDR2 SYGVQD (reference sequence). CDR3 bases: TGCGCCAGCAGTTACGGGACAGGGGACGATGAGCAGTTCTTC. Translated, it gives CASSYGTGDDEQFF.

The chain is built from TRBV20-1 and TRBJ1-2; D remains unclear. The CDR3 covers 14 residues. With 3 bases removed from V and 0 bases from J, the gap between germline ends came to 11 bases. From germline, CDR1 is DFQATT and CDR2 SNEGSKA (reference sequence). CDR3 bases: TGCAGTGCTAGTGTCGGGGAAGCTAACTATGGCTACACCTTC. Translated, it gives CSASVGEANYGYTF.

This chain connects TRBV6-2 or TRBV6-3 to TRBJ1-5; 9 bases fit TRBD1. Germline assignment: CDR1 MNHEY and CDR2 SVGEGT. The CDR3 runs 16 residues. Trimming took 2 bases from V and 4 from J; bases not matched to a gene: 6. CDR3 loop: CASSYPGQGRNQPQHF. The CDR3 coding sequence is TGTGCCAGCAGTTACCCGGGACAGGGTAGGAATCAGCCCCAGCATTTT.

For this clone: This sample also contains other DNA sequences that code for the same CDR3. The V and J genes are TRBV19 and TRBJ2-7, with TRBD1 identical over 10 bases. Germline V gives CDR1 LNHDA, CDR2 SQIVND (reference sequence). V lost 7 bases to trimming and J lost 4 bases; unmatched junction nucleotides: 7. This CDR3 has 14 amino acids. The CDR3 DNA is TGTGCCAGTACCCCGACAGGGGGCATATACGAGCAGTACTTC. It encodes CASTPTGGIYEQYF.

The chain links TRBV11-2 to TRBJ1-3; no reliable D call. The CDR3 covers 14 residues. Per germline, CDR1 SGHAT and CDR2 FQNNGV. V lost 4 bases and J lost 4, with 11 bases in between. The chain's CDR3 is CASSSRLNGNTIYF. As DNA, the CDR3 is TGTGCCAGCAGCTCGCGGTTGAACGGAAACACCATATATTTT. The complete variable domain, with remaining parts taken from reference TRBV11-2 and TRBJ1-3, reads EAGVAQSPRYKIIEKRQSVAFWCNPISGHATLYWYQQILGQGPKLLIQFQNNGVVDDSQLPKDRFSAERLKGVDSTLKIQPAKLEDSAVYLCASSSRLNGNTIYFGEGSWLTVV.

V gene TRBV11-2 combines with J gene TRBJ1-2; D is ambiguous. Between the trimmed V and J ends, which lost 2 bases and 7 bases, there was a span of 11 bases. This CDR3 comprises 13 residues. Per the germline V gene, CDR1 is SGHAT and CDR2 is FQNNGV. The CDR3 bases are TGTGCCAGCAGCTTATCCGGGGAGGGTGGCTACACCTTC. This sequence encodes CASSLSGEGGYTF.

This chain uses TRBV18 with TRBJ2-5; no reliable D call. The CDR3 spans 13 residues. Trimming removed 4 bases from V and 3 bases from J, with 9 bases in between. CDR1 and CDR2 (germline): KGHSH, LQKENI. The CDR3 DNA reads TGTGCCAGCTCACGAAGCCTGGAAGAGACCCAGTACTTC. This translates into CASSRSLEETQYF.

The chain has TRBV9 and TRBJ1-1; 7 bases line up with TRBD1. Trimming at V came to 3 bases and at J to 5 bases, leaving 10 bases not matched to a gene. The germline V gene encodes CDR1 SGDLS and CDR2 YYNGEE. CDR3 length: 15 residues. CDR3 in DNA: TGTGCCAGCAGCGCGATTCCAACGACAGGGACTGAAGCTTTCTTT. It encodes CASSAIPTTGTEAFF.

Concerning this clone: The same CDR3 arises from other DNA sequences in this sample as well. The chain carries TRBV5-1 and TRBJ2-7; TRBD2 matches at 8 bases. There are 15 residues in the CDR3. Trimming removed 2 bases from V and 4 bases from J; junction bases left unmatched: 8. Germline V gene sequence: CDR1 SGHRS, CDR2 YFSETQ. CDR3 loop: CASSLTAGGGYEQYF. CDR3 bases: TGCGCCAGCAGCTTAACCGCCGGGGGGGGATACGAGCAGTACTTC.

This clone was seen only a few times. This chain connects TRBV27 to TRBJ1-6, with TRBD1 as a possible D gene (5 bases). CDR1 and CDR2 (germline): MNHEY, SMNVEV (reference sequence). This CDR3 spans 14 amino acids. Trimming took off 4 bases at V and 7 bases at J, with 11 bases between the two ends. CDR3 residues: CASSWQGLNSPLHF. CDR3 nucleotides: TGTGCCAGCAGTTGGCAGGGTTTGAATTCACCCCTCCACTTT.

The chain has TRBV6-5 and TRBJ1-1; D unresolved. Trimming pared 0 bases from V and 5 bases from J, leaving 10 bases between. Germline V lookup: CDR1 MNHEY, CDR2 SVGAGI. The CDR3 contains 14 residues. The CDR3 spells CASSYSGKLTEAFF. CDR3 nucleotides: TGTGCCAGCAGTTACTCCGGGAAGTTGACTGAAGCTTTCTTT.

The chain joins TRBV7-6 to TRBJ2-6; D ambiguous. V shed 5 bases and J shed 10 bases, with 9 bases lying between them. Germline V gene sequence: CDR1 SGHVS, CDR2 FNYEAQ. This CDR3 spans 12 amino acids. CDR3 loop: CASSTQPNVLTF. The CDR3 nucleotides are TGTGCCAGCAGCACTCAACCTAACGTCCTGACTTTC.

The chain couples TRBV15 to TRBJ1-5, with D possibly TRBD1 on 5 matching bases. In germline, CDR1 is LNHNV, CDR2 YYDKDF (reference sequence). The V and J ends lost 6 bases and 7 bases respectively, with 13 bases between them. CDR3 size: 13 residues. The CDR3 nucleotides read TGTGCCACCAGGCAGGGCCGGGAGCAGCCCCAGCATTTT. Protein product: CATRQGREQPQHF. Using reference TRBV15 and TRBJ1-5 for the parts outside the CDR3, the full variable domain is DAMVIQNPRYQVTQFGKPVTLSCSQTLNHNVMYWYQQKSSQAPKLLFHYYDKDFNNEADTPDNFQSRRPNTSFCFLDIRSPGLGDTAMYLCATRQGREQPQHFGDGTRLSIL.

The rearrangement joins TRBV5-1 to TRBJ1-1; 12 positions match TRBD1. Germline V lookup: CDR1 SGHRS, CDR2 YFSETQ. The CDR3 is 16 residues long. V was clipped by 5 bases and J by 0 bases; unmatched bases: 5. In DNA, the CDR3 is TGCGCCAGCAGGTGGGACAGGGGGCGCGTGAACACTGAAGCTTTCTTT. This sequence encodes CASRWDRGRVNTEAFF. Filled out from reference TRBV5-1 and TRBJ1-1, the complete variable domain reads KAGVTQTPRYLIKTRGQQVTLSCSPISGHRSVSWYQQTPGQGLQFLFEYFSETQRNKGNFPGRFSGRQFSNSRSEMNVSTLELGDSALYLCASRWDRGRVNTEAFFGQGTRLTVV.

The rearrangement links TRBV5-1 to TRBJ2-1, with TRBD1 identical over 9 bases. This CDR3 is built from 16 residues. Germline values: CDR1 SGHRS, CDR2 YFSETQ. V lost 4 bases, J lost 6 bases, and 11 bases stayed unmatched. The CDR3 DNA reads as TGCGCCAGCAGCCCCACACAGGGGGCGCGGTCCAATGAGCAGTTCTTC. Translated, it gives CASSPTQGARSNEQFF.

V gene TRBV5-1 combines with J gene TRBJ2-2; D assignment may be TRBD1 or TRBD2 (6 bases each). Trimming took 3 bases from V and 1 from J, leaving 10 bases between them. This CDR3 comprises 15 residues. Germline V gene data show CDR1 as SGHRS and CDR2 as YFSETQ. The CDR3, as DNA: TGCGCCAGCAGCTCGGGGGCCTTGAACACCGGGGAGCTGTTTTTT. This sequence encodes CASSSGALNTGELFF.

The gene calls are TRBV9 and TRBJ2-1; no clear D gene. Per the germline V gene, CDR1 is SGDLS and CDR2 is YYNGEE. Trimming stripped 4 bases from V and 0 bases from J, with 11 bases between. The CDR3 runs to 15 residues. The CDR3 region has the DNA TGTGCCAGCAGCCCCCGAGGTAACTCCTACAATGAGCAGTTCTTC. Translation: CASSPRGNSYNEQFF. Drawing the rest from reference TRBV9 and TRBJ2-1, the complete variable domain is DSGVTQTPKHLITATGQRVTLRCSPRSGDLSVYWYQQSLDQGLQFLIQYYNGEERAKGNILERFSAQQFPDLHSELNLSSLELGDSALYFCASSPRGNSYNEQFFGPGTRLTVL.